A selection of T cell receptor beta chains follows, all from one sample in a study of shared clonotypes between healthy human individuals. TCRdb keeps only in-frame clones here, not all; method: immunoSEQ multiplex PCR. The sample yields around 88,000 clones, roughly two thirds seen once. Material: memory CD8+ T cells sorted from blood. The receptors here all came from a man in his thirties or forties in good health. Both conserved end residues are part of each CDR3. The D gene is left open where the match is weak. Not all rows give a size; the values are once, few, many and, for expanded clones, a class.

NA	TRBJ2-1	NA	TRBV7-9	15	TGTGCCAGCAGCTTACCGGGGCTAGTTTACAATGAGCAGTTCTTC	CASSLPGLVYNEQFF
few	TRBJ2-1	NA	TRBV7-6	14	TGTGCCAGCAGCACCGGGGTCGCATATGGTGAGCAGTTCTTC	CASSTGVAYGEQFF
NA	TRBJ2-7	NA	TRBV6-1	13	TGTGCCAGCAGTGAAAGGGGACCGGACGAGCAGTACTTC	CASSERGPDEQYF
few	TRBJ2-7	NA	TRBV7-3	14	TGTGCCAGCAGCTTCTGTAACAGGGACTACGAGCAGTACTTC	CASSFCNRDYEQYF
few	TRBJ1-1	NA	TRBV9	14	TGTGCCAGCAGCTCCGGGAGCGGATTGACTGAAGCTTTCTTT	CASSSGSGLTEAFF
few	TRBJ1-5	NA	TRBV11-2	13	TGTGCCAGCAGCTTATCAGTGAATCAGCCCCAGCATTTT	CASSLSVNQPQHF
NA	TRBJ2-2	NA	TRBV6-1	15	TGTGCCAGCAGTCGACTACCCCTGAACACCGGGGAGCTGTTTTTT	CASSRLPLNTGELFF
NA	TRBJ2-3	NA	TRBV7-9	13	TGTGCCAGCAGCCCACGGAGGGAAGATACGCAGTATTTT	CASSPRREDTQYF
NA	TRBJ2-5	NA	TRBV5-1	12	TGCGCCAGCAGCTTGAAACAAGAGACCCAGTACTTC	CASSLKQETQYF
NA	TRBJ2-7	NA	TRBV25-1	12	TGTGCCAGCTCGACATCGTCCTACGAGCAGTACTTC	CASSTSSYEQYF
NA	TRBJ2-7	TRBD2	TRBV6-5	14	TGTGCCAGCAGTTATCTAGCGGGAGTGCACGAGCAGTACTTC	CASSYLAGVHEQYF
NA	TRBJ2-7	TRBD2	TRBV28	14	TGTGCCAGCAGTTTTGGAGCGGGAGCCCACGAGCAGTACTTC	CASSFGAGAHEQYF
NA	TRBJ1-5	NA	TRBV25-1	15	TGTGCCAGCTCTCCAGACGGCCATAGCAATCAGCCCCAGCATTTT	CASSPDGHSNQPQHF
many	TRBJ2-2	TRBD2	TRBV6-5	15	TGTGCCAGCAGTTATACTAGCGGGAAGTCCGGGGAGCTGTTTTTT	CASSYTSGKSGELFF
NA	TRBJ2-5	NA	TRBV6-1	14	TGTGCCAGCGCCCCCGACCTGGGCCGGGAGACCCAGTACTTC	CASAPDLGRETQYF
NA	TRBJ2-5	NA	TRBV5-1	14	TGCGCCAGCAGCTTAACAGGGTTCCAAGAGACCCAGTACTTC	CASSLTGFQETQYF
NA	TRBJ2-7	TRBD2	TRBV27	17	TGTGCCAGCAGTTTATCGGGGACTAGCGGGAGCCCCTACGAGCAGTACTTC	CASSLSGTSGSPYEQYF
NA	TRBJ2-7	NA	TRBV29-1	11	TGCAGTTTCCCACCGGGCCTTGTAAATTACTTC	CSFPPGLVNYF
NA	TRBJ2-7	NA	TRBV7-6	14	TGTGCCAGCAGCTTAGAGTCAGGGGACTACGAGCAGTACTTC	CASSLESGDYEQYF
NA	TRBJ2-1	NA	TRBV6-1	14	TGTGCCAGCAGTGTATCGAGTTTATACAATGAGCAGTTCTTC	CASSVSSLYNEQFF
NA	TRBJ1-1	NA	TRBV10-3	15	TGTGCCATCAGAGATCCCACCGGATTGGCCACTGAAGCTTTCTTT	CAIRDPTGLATEAFF
few	TRBJ2-1	TRBD2	TRBV10-2	15	TGCGCCAGCAGCCCCACTAGCGGGAGTGCGGGTGAGCAGTTCTTC	CASSPTSGSAGEQFF
NA	TRBJ1-3	NA	TRBV15	15	TGTGCCACCAGCAGAGATCGAACGAATGGAAACACCATATATTTT	CATSRDRTNGNTIYF
NA	TRBJ2-3	NA	TRBV7-9	16	TGTGCCAGCAGCTTATTCGGGGTGAATTTACCAGATACGCAGTATTTT	CASSLFGVNLPDTQYF
NA	TRBJ1-3	NA	TRBV7-6	14	TGTGCCAGCAGCTTAGGACCCACTGGAAACACCATATATTTT	CASSLGPTGNTIYF
few	TRBJ2-1	NA	TRBV6-1	13	TGTGCCGGGGGATTGTTCGGGTACAATGAGCAGTTCTTC	CAGGLFGYNEQFF
NA	TRBJ1-2	TRBD1	TRBV15	13	TGTGCCACCAGCAGGGGACAGAACTATGGCTACACCTTC	CATSRGQNYGYTF
NA	TRBJ2-7	NA	TRBV5-8	15	TGTGCCAGCAGCTTGGTCAACAACGGTTTCTCCGAGCAGTACTTC	CASSLVNNGFSEQYF
many	TRBJ2-3	TRBD1	TRBV5-6	15	TGTGCCAGCAGCGATAGACAGGGGATGACAGATACGCAGTATTTT	CASSDRQGMTDTQYF
few	TRBJ2-7	NA	TRBV27	15	TGTGCCAGCAGTTCTATAGGGCCTTTGTTTTACGAGCAGTACTTC	CASSSIGPLFYEQYF
few	TRBJ1-1	NA	TRBV29-1	12	TGCAGCGTGACAGTTATGAACACTGAAGCTTTCTTT	CSVTVMNTEAFF
NA	TRBJ1-5	NA	TRBV6-5	14	TGTGCCAGCAGTTTTGGCCTGAGCAATCAGCCCCAGCATTTT	CASSFGLSNQPQHF
many	TRBJ2-4	NA	TRBV7-8	18	TGTGCCAGCAGCTCCGGCCGGACATCCACTCTAGCCAAAAACATTCAGTACTTC	CASSSGRTSTLAKNIQYF
NA	TRBJ2-2	NA	TRBV11-2	13	TGTGCCAGCAGCTTAACGGACACCGGGGAGCTGTTTTTT	CASSLTDTGELFF
NA	TRBJ1-1	TRBD1	TRBV5-1	16	TGCGCCAGCAGGACCAGGGGGGGCATGATGAACACTGAAGCTTTCTTT	CASRTRGGMMNTEAFF
NA	TRBJ2-1	NA	TRBV10-3	12	TGTGCCATCAGGGAACAGGGAGGGCAGCAGTTCTTC	CAIREQGGQQFF
NA	TRBJ2-3	NA	TRBV14	13	TGTGCCAGCAGCCACCCCTGGTCAGATACGCAGTATTTT	CASSHPWSDTQYF
NA	TRBJ1-2	NA	TRBV20-1	10	TGCAGTGCTGTGGATTATGGCTACACCTTC	CSAVDYGYTF